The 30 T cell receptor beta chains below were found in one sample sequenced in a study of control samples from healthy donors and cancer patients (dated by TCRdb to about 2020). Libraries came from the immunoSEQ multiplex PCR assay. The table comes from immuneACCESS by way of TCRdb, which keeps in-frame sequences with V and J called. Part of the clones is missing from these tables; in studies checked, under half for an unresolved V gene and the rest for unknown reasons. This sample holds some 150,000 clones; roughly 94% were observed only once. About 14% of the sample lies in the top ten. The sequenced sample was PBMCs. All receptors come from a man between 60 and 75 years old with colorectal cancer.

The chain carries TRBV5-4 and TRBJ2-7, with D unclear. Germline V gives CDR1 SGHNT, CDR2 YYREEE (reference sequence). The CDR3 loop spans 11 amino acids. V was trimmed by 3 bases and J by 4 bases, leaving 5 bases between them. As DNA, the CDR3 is TGTGCCAGCAGCTCGCAATACGAGCAGTACTTC. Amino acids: CASSSQYEQYF.

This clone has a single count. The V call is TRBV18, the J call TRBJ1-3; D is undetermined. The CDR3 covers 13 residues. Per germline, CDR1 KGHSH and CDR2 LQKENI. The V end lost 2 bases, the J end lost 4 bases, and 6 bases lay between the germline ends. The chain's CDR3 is CASSPGNGNTIYF. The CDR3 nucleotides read TGTGCCAGCTCACCAGGGAACGGAAACACCATATATTTT.

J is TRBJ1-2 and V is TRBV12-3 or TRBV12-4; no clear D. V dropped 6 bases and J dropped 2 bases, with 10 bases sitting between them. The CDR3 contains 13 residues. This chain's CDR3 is CASSRTTNYGYTF. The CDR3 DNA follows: TGTGCCAGCAGCCGGACGACGAACTATGGCTACACCTTC.

As DNA, the CDR3 is TGTGCCAGCAGTTCGGGGATGTCCTGGGCAAGCCACTTT. Amino acids: CASSSGMSWASHF. The genes are TRBV2 and TRBJ1-6, with D unclear. Between the trimmed V and J ends, which lost 5 bases and 18 bases, there was a span of 20 bases. This CDR3 contains 13 residues. Germline assignment: CDR1 SNHLY and CDR2 FYNNEI.

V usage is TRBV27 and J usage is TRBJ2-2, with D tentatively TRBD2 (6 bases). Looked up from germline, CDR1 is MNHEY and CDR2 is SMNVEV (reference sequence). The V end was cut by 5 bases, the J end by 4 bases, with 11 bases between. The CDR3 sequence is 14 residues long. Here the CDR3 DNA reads TGTGCCAGCAGTCGTAGCGGAGGCACCGGGGAGCTGTTTTTT. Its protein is CASSRSGGTGELFF.

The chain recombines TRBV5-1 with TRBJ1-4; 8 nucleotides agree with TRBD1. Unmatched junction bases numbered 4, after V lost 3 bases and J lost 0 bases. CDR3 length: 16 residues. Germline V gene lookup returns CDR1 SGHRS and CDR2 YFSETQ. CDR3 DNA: TGCGCCAGCAGCTCGGGACAGGTGACAACTAATGAAAAACTGTTTTTT. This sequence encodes CASSSGQVTTNEKLFF.

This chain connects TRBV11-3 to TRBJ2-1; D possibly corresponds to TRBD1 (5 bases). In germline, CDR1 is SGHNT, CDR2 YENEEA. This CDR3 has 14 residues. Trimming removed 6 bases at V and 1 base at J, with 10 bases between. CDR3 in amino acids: CASSSSGSYNEQFF. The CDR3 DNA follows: TGTGCCAGCAGTTCCTCAGGGTCCTACAATGAGCAGTTCTTC.

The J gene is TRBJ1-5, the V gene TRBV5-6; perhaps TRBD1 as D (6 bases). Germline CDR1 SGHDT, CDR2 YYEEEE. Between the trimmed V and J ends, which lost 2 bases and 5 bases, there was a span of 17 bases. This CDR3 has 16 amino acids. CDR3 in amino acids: CASSFGNRGAHQPQHF. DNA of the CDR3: TGTGCCAGCAGCTTCGGTAACCGGGGGGCTCATCAGCCCCAGCATTTT.

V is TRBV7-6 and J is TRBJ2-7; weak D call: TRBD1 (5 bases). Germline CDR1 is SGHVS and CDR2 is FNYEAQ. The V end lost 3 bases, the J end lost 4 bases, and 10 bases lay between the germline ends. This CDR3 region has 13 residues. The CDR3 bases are TGTGCCAGCAGCTTGAACAGGCGGTACGAGCAGTACTTC. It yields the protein CASSLNRRYEQYF. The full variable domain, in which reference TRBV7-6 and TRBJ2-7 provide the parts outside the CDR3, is GAGVSQSPRYKVTKRGQDVALRCDPISGHVSLYWYRQALGQGPEFLTYFNYEAQQDKSGLPNDRFSAERPEGSISTLTIQRTEQRDSAMYRCASSLNRRYEQYFGPGTRLTVT.

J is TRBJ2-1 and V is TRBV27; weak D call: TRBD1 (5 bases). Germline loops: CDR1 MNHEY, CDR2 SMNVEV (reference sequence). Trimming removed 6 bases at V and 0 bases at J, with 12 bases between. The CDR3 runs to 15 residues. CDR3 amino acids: CASSPTGFSYNEQFF. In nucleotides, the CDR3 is TGTGCCAGCAGCCCTACAGGTTTCTCCTACAATGAGCAGTTCTTC.

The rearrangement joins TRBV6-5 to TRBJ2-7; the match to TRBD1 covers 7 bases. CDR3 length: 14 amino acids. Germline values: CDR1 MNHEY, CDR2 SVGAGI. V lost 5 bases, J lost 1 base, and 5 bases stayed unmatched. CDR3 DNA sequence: TGTGCCAGCAGTCACGACAGGGATTCCTACGAGCAGTACTTC. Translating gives CASSHDRDSYEQYF.

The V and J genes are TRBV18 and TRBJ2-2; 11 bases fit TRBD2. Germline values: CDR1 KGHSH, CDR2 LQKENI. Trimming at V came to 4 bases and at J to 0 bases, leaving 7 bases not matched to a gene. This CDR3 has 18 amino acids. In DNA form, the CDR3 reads TGTGCCAGCTCACGATCGACTAGCGGGGTAGCGAACACCGGGGAGCTGTTTTTT. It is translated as CASSRSTSGVANTGELFF.

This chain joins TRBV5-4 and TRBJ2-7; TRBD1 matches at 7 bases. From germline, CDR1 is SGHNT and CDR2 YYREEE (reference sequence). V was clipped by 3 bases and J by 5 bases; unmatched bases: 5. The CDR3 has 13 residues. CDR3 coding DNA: TGTGCCAGCAGCTACGGACAGGTGGACGAGCAGTACTTC. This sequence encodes CASSYGQVDEQYF.

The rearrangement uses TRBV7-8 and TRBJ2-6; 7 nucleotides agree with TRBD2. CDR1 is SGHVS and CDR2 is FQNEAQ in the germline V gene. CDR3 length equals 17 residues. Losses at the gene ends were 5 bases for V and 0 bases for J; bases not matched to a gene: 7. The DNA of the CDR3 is TGTGCCAGCAGCCCACGCGGGGGAAGCTCTGGGGCCAACGTCCTGACTTTC. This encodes CASSPRGGSSGANVLTF. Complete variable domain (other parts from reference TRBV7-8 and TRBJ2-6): GAGVSQSPRYKVAKRGQDVALRCDPISGHVSLFWYQQALGQGPEFLTYFQNEAQLDKSGLPSDRFFAERPEGSVSTLKIQRTQQEDSAVYLCASSPRGGSSGANVLTFGAGSRLTVL.

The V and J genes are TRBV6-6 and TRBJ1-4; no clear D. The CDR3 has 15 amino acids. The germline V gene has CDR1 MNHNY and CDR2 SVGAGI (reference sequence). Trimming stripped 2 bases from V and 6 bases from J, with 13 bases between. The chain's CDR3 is CASSYAGSRDEKLFF. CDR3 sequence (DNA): TGTGCCAGCAGTTACGCGGGGAGTCGAGATGAAAAACTGTTTTTT.

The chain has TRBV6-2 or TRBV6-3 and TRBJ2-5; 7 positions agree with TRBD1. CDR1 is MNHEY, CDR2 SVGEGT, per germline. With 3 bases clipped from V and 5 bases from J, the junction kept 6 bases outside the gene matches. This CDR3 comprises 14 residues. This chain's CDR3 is CASSYPTGVETQYF. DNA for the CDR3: TGTGCCAGCAGTTATCCTACAGGGGTCGAGACCCAGTACTTC.

The CDR3 reads CATSDSSRQETEAFF. CDR3 sequence (DNA): TGTGCCACCAGTGATTCGTCCCGACAGGAGACTGAAGCTTTCTTT. The chain recombines TRBV24-1 with TRBJ1-1, with a tentative D call TRBD1 (6 bases). The CDR3 length is 15 residues. Germline V gene sequence: CDR1 KGHDR, CDR2 SFDVKD. The V and J ends lost 2 bases and 5 bases respectively, with 14 bases between them.

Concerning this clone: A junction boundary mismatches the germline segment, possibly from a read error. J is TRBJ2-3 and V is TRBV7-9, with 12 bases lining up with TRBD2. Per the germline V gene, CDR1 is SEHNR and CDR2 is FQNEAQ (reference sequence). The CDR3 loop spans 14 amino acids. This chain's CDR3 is CASSLAGGLHTQYF. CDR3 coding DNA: TGTGCCAGCAGCCTAGCGGGGGGGTTACATACGCAGTATTTT.

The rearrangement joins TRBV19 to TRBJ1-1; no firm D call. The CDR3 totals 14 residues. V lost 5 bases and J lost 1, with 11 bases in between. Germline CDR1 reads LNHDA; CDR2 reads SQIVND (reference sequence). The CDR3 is CASSPQPGNTEAFF. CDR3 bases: TGTGCCAGTAGTCCTCAACCGGGGAACACTGAAGCTTTCTTT.

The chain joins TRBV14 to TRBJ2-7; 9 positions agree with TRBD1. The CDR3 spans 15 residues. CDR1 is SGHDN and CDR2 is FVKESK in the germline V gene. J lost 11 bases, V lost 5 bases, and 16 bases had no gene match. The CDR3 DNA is TGTGCCAGCAGCTTAGCCGGGACAGGGTTACGTAAGGAGTACTTC. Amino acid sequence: CASSLAGTGLRKEYF.

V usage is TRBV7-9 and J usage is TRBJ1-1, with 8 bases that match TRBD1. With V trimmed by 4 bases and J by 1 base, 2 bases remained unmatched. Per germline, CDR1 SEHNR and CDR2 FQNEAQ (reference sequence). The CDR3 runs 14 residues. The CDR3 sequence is CASSSDRANTEAFF. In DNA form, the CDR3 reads TGTGCCAGCAGCTCGGACAGGGCGAACACTGAAGCTTTCTTT.

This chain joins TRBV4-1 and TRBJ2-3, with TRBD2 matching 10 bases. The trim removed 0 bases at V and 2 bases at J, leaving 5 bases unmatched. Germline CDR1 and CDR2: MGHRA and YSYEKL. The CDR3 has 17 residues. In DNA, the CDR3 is TGCGCCAGCAGCCAAGAGGGAGCGGGGGGGCACACAGATACGCAGTATTTT. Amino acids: CASSQEGAGGHTDTQYF.

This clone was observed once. The CDR3 protein is CASSRRTGLNEKLFF. In DNA form, the CDR3 reads TGTGCCAGCAGCCGGCGGACAGGACTTAATGAAAAACTGTTTTTT. V usage is TRBV5-8 and J usage is TRBJ1-4; TRBD1 matches at 7 bases. J was trimmed by 4 bases and V by 4 bases; bases with no gene match: 7. This CDR3 contains 15 residues. Germline values: CDR1 SGHTS, CDR2 YDEGEE.

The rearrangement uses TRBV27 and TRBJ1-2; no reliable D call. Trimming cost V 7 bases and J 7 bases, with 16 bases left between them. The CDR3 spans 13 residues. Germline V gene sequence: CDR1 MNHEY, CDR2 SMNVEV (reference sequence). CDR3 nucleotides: TGTGCCAGCACCAAGAGCGGTGCCAGTGGCTACACCTTC. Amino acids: CASTKSGASGYTF.

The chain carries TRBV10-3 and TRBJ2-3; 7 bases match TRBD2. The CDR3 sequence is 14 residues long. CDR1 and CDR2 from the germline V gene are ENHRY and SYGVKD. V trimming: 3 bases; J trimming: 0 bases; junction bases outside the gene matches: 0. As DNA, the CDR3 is TGTGCCATCAGTGAAGCGGGGAGCACAGATACGCAGTATTTT. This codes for CAISEAGSTDTQYF.

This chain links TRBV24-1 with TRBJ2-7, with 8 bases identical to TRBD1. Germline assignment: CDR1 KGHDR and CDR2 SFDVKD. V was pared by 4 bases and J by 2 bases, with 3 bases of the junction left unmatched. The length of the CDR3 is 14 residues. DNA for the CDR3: TGTGCCACCAGTGAGACAGGGGCTGCCTACGAGCAGTACTTC. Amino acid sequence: CATSETGAAYEQYF.

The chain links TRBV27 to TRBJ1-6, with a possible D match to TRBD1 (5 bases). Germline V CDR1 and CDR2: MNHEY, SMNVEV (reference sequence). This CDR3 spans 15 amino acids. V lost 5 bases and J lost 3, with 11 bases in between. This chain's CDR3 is CASSPGGYYNSPLHF. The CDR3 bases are TGTGCCAGCAGTCCCGGGGGATACTATAATTCACCCCTCCACTTT.

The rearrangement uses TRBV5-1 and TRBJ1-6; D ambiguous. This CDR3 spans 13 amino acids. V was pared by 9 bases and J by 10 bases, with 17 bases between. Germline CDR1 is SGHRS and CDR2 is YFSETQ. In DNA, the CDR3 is TGCGCCACCAGAGACGGGAGCGGGTCACCCCTCCACTTT. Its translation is CATRDGSGSPLHF.

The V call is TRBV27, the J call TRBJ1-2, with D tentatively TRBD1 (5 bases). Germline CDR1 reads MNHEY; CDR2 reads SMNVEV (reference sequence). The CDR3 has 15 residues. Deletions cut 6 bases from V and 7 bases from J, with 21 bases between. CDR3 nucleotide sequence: TGTGCCAGCAGGGTTTCCGGGGAGGGTAGGGGTGGCTACACCTTC. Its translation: CASRVSGEGRGGYTF.

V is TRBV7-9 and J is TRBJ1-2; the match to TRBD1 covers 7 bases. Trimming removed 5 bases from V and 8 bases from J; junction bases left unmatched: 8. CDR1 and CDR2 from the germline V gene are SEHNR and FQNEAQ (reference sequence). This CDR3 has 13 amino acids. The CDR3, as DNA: TGTGCCAGCAGCATACAGGGGAGGGAGGGCTACACCTTC. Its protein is CASSIQGREGYTF.